This record looks at one T cell receptor (beta chain) sequence and its context. Germline V lookup: CDR1 SSHAT, CDR2 FNYEAQ (reference sequence). The CDR3 is 15 amino acids. V lost 4 bases, J lost 8 bases, and 4 bases stayed unmatched. The data were taken from a study of shared clonotypes between healthy human individuals. Study at large: Serving as donors were two women and three men, whose ages spanned 18 to 49.

In the sorted-subset replicate PCRs, 200 ng DNA, 25,000 to 30,000 T cell genomes, was used. TCRdb's copy holds only in-frame clones and misses some; the assay was immunoSEQ multiplex PCR. The sample carries approximately 530,000 clones, 90% to 96% recorded once. This chain joins TRBV7-7 and TRBJ2-1, with TRBD2 matching over 14 bases. Sequenced input: naive CD4+ T cells sorted from blood. Subset meaning: CD45RA+ positively selected. The receptor was derived from a woman aged 25 to 39 in good health. The DNA of the CDR3 is TGTGCCAGCAGCTCCGGGACTAGCGGGAGTGATGAGCAGTTCTTC. Protein sequence: CASSSGTSGSDEQFF.